A single sample is the source of the 3 T cell receptor beta chains below, sequenced in a study of cytotoxic CD8 clonotypes in ibrutinib-treated CLL. TCRdb's table, derived via immunoSEQ multiplex PCR, lists solely in-frame clones and lacks some. The sample includes tens of thousands of clones, around nine tenths seen only once; the top ten take approximately 3%. The sequenced sample was PBMCs, obtained after 12 months of ibrutinib treatment. These receptors came from a human donor with chronic lymphocytic leukemia.

On this clone itself: A junction boundary mismatches the germline segment, possibly from a read error. V gene TRBV4-1 combines with J gene TRBJ2-7; 10 positions match TRBD2. The CDR3 has 18 residues. Germline CDR1 reads MGHRA; CDR2 reads YSYEKL. The DNA of the CDR3 is TGCGCCAGCCGCCACGCAGAGACCACAGCGGGAGGGCCCTACGAGCAGTACTTC. This translates into CASRHAETTAGGPYEQYF.

The V and J genes are TRBV5-1 and TRBJ2-1; 11 positions match TRBD2. V lost 4 bases to trimming and J lost 3 bases; unmatched junction nucleotides: 3. This CDR3 contains 15 residues. Germline V gene data show CDR1 as SGHRS and CDR2 as YFSETQ. The CDR3 is CASSRTSGGYNEQFF. CDR3 in DNA: TGCGCCAGCAGCCGAACTAGCGGGGGCTACAATGAGCAGTTCTTC.

Concerning this clone itself: At one boundary the junction diverges from the germline segment, which might be a read error. This chain connects TRBV7-7 to TRBJ2-1, with TRBD1 matching over 7 bases. In germline, CDR1 is SSHAT, CDR2 FNYEAQ (reference sequence). The CDR3 sequence is 15 residues long. The CDR3 is CASSLGGGPYNEQFF. CDR3 DNA: TGTGCTAGCAGCTTAGGGGGCGGACCCTACAATGAGCAGTTCTTC.